Following are 26 T cell receptor beta chains from one sample sequenced in a study of T-cell memory formation after mild COVID-19. TCRdb reanalysed the 5' RACE reads using MiXCR and keeps one entry per CDR3 protein. In the table there are around 340,000 distinct CDR3 sequences, roughly an eighth of which are singletons. The sample taken for sequencing was PBMCs or a T cell subset sorted from them (not recorded which). The receptor source for this set is a man aged 18 to 29 who had mild COVID-19 (a few samples of this study predate the infection). Cell type and time point are not known.

The sample holds a few counts of this clonotype. This chain connects TRBV5-1 to TRBJ2-3; D unclear. V lost 7 bases and J 2 bases, leaving 8 bases between the germline ends. CDR1 SGHRS and CDR2 YFSETQ come from the germline V gene. The CDR3 contains 12 residues. The CDR3 coding sequence is TGCGCCAGCCACTATTCCACAGATACGCAGTATTTT. Protein sequence: CASHYSTDTQYF. Filled out from reference TRBV5-1 and TRBJ2-3, the complete variable domain reads KAGVTQTPRYLIKTRGQQVTLSCSPISGHRSVSWYQQTPGQGLQFLFEYFSETQRNKGNFPGRFSGRQFSNSRSEMNVSTLELGDSALYLCASHYSTDTQYFGPGTRLTVL.

The chain combines TRBV6-1 with TRBJ2-5; 7 bases map to TRBD2. J was trimmed by 5 bases and V by 7 bases; bases with no gene match: 7. Germline V CDR1 and CDR2: MNHNS, SASEGT. This CDR3 region has 13 residues. The CDR3 coding sequence is TGTGCCAGCATAACCCTCGGGAGGGAGACCCAGTACTTC. Translating it yields CASITLGRETQYF.

This CDR3 reads CASRFGTVNFYTF. In DNA, the CDR3 is TGTGCCAGCAGGTTCGGGACAGTCAATTTCTACACCTTC. V and J are TRBV7-2 and TRBJ1-2; TRBD1 matches at 7 bases. From germline, CDR1 is SGHTA and CDR2 FQGNSA. This CDR3 has 13 residues. The junction had 11 bases not matched to a gene; V was cut back by 6 bases and J by 10 bases.

A few counts support this clonotype. The CDR3 loop is CASSTAGAAGSTGELFF. CDR3 sequence (DNA): TGCGCCAGCAGCACCGCGGGGGCGGCAGGAAGCACCGGGGAGCTGTTTTTT. The V call is TRBV5-1, the J call TRBJ2-2, with D tentatively TRBD2 (7 bases). Trimming took off 4 bases at V and 4 bases at J, with 20 bases between the two ends. This CDR3 spans 17 amino acids. Germline V gene lookup returns CDR1 SGHRS and CDR2 YFSETQ.

The CDR3 sequence: CASSLGLGANTGELFF. The DNA for the CDR3 is TGTGCCAGCAGTTTAGGATTAGGGGCGAACACCGGGGAGCTGTTTTTT. The chain carries TRBV12-3 or TRBV12-4 and TRBJ2-2; D may be TRBD1 (5 bases). The CDR3 has 16 amino acids. Between the trimmed V and J ends, which lost 1 base and 0 bases, there was a span of 9 bases.

Only a few counts were recorded for this clonotype. CDR3 in amino acids: CASSRDREFRKLFF. In nucleotides, the CDR3 is TGTGCCAGCAGCCGGGACAGGGAATTCCGAAAACTGTTTTTT. This chain uses TRBV7-2 with TRBJ1-4, with 9 bases that match TRBD1. Germline lookup yields CDR1 SGHTA and CDR2 FQGNSA. The CDR3 is 14 residues long. V trimming: 5 bases; J trimming: 10 bases; junction bases outside the gene matches: 8.

The chain recombines TRBV29-1 with TRBJ1-5; D unclear. This CDR3 has 15 amino acids. The germline V gene has CDR1 SQVTM and CDR2 ANQGSEA. The V end was cut by 4 bases, the J end by 2 bases, with 15 bases between. In DNA, the CDR3 is TGCAGCGTTGCCGACGGCTGGCTAGGCAATCAGCCCCAGCATTTT. This translates into CSVADGWLGNQPQHF.

This clonotype came up many times. The CDR3, as DNA: TGTGCCAGCAGCTCGAGGGGGACTACTTACAATGAGCAGTTCTTC. Protein sequence: CASSSRGTTYNEQFF. The rearrangement joins TRBV7-2 to TRBJ2-1; D may be TRBD2 (7 bases). CDR3 length: 15 amino acids. Germline loops: CDR1 SGHTA, CDR2 FQGNSA. Trimming took 4 bases from V and 4 from J, leaving 14 bases between them.

This clonotype was counted only a few times. The chain uses TRBV6-1 and TRBJ1-6; 8 bases are shared with TRBD1. V was pared by 2 bases and J by 8 bases, with 5 bases of the junction left unmatched. The CDR3 contains 15 residues. Germline V lookup: CDR1 MNHNS, CDR2 SASEGT. CDR3 in DNA: TGTGCCAGCAGTGAACGGGCAGGGGGCGATTCACCCCTCCACTTT. Its protein is CASSERAGGDSPLHF.

This clonotype was seen a handful of times. V gene TRBV6-5 combines with J gene TRBJ2-7; D remains ambiguous. The V gene's germline CDR1 is MNHEY and CDR2 SVGAGI. Trimming stripped 2 bases from V and 2 bases from J, with 1 base between. The CDR3 runs 11 residues. CDR3 DNA: TGTGCCAGCAGTTACGCCTACGAGCAGTACTTC. This translates into CASSYAYEQYF.

This clonotype has more than one count but fewer than ten. The chain carries TRBV4-1 and TRBJ2-7; tentative D call: TRBD1 (5 bases). CDR1 is MGHRA and CDR2 is YSYEKL in the germline V gene. The CDR3 extends over 13 amino acids. Between the trimmed V and J ends, which lost 1 base and 5 bases, there was a span of 9 bases. In nucleotides, the CDR3 is TGCGCCAGCAGCCAAGCACAGGTAAACGAGCAGTACTTC. This gives the protein CASSQAQVNEQYF.

This clonotype was observed a handful of times. The V gene is TRBV12-3 or TRBV12-4, the J gene TRBJ2-5; no clear D gene. The CDR3 loop spans 18 amino acids. Trimming took off 2 bases at V and 5 bases at J, with 24 bases between the two ends. For the CDR3, the DNA is TGTGCCAGCAGTTTAAAAATTACCGGGCGCAGTAGAATGGAGACCCAGTACTTC. Its protein is CASSLKITGRSRMETQYF.

V is TRBV6-5 and J is TRBJ1-2; D is uncertain. This CDR3 spans 16 amino acids. Germline V gene data show CDR1 as MNHEY and CDR2 as SVGAGI. V lost 4 bases to trimming and J lost 0 bases, with 15 bases between them. The CDR3 region has the DNA TGTGCCAGCAGTTCCGGACCGCTTTGGGCTAACTATGGCTACACCTTC. It encodes CASSSGPLWANYGYTF.

This clonotype was recorded a few times. The chain employs TRBV12-3 or TRBV12-4 and TRBJ1-1, with unresolved D. The V and J ends lost 7 bases and 6 bases respectively, with 18 bases between them. CDR3 size: 14 residues. The CDR3 coding sequence is TGTGCCAGCAACTCGGGTGGGAGGGAGGCTGAAGCTTTCTTT. Translated, it gives CASNSGGREAEAFF.

The chain employs TRBV21-1 and TRBJ2-2; the table gives TRBD1 as D, unverified against the DNA. TRBV21-1 is given as a pseudogene. This CDR3 region has 16 residues. DNA for the CDR3: TGTGCCAGCCCCCGGTGCTCAAAACCGCAGACCGGGGAGCTGTTTTTT. It translates to CASPRCSKPQTGELFF.

V and J are TRBV4-1 and TRBJ1-2, with a weak D call TRBD1 (5 bases). The CDR3 covers 16 residues. The V and J ends lost 1 base and 7 bases respectively, with 19 bases between them. Germline V gene sequence: CDR1 MGHRA, CDR2 YSYEKL. Written as DNA, the CDR3 is TGCGCCAGCAGCCAAGTGCCGGAAGGGGCTATGGGTGGCTACACCTTC. It yields the protein CASSQVPEGAMGGYTF.

This clonotype was seen only a few times. The chain employs TRBV6-5 and TRBJ2-1, with unresolved D. Germline assignment: CDR1 MNHEY and CDR2 SVGAGI. The V and J ends lost 6 bases and 7 bases respectively, with 13 bases between them. This CDR3 region has 13 residues. CDR3 loop: CASSRMGPNEQFF. The CDR3 bases are TGTGCCAGCAGCAGGATGGGCCCGAATGAGCAGTTCTTC.

The genes are TRBV4-1 and TRBJ2-3, with 12 bases aligning to TRBD2. The CDR3 runs 15 residues. Germline CDR1 reads MGHRA; CDR2 reads YSYEKL. With V trimmed by 2 bases and J by 5 bases, 2 bases remained unmatched. The CDR3 nucleotides are TGCGCCAGCAGCCAACGACTAGCGGGGGTAGATACGCAGTATTTT. Encoded protein: CASSQRLAGVDTQYF.

This clonotype was counted a few times. V gene TRBV11-2 combines with J gene TRBJ1-2, with a tentative D call TRBD1 (5 bases). The CDR3 is 16 amino acids. Per germline, CDR1 SGHAT and CDR2 FQNNGV. V lost 5 bases to trimming and J lost 3 bases, with 19 bases between them. CDR3 bases: TGTGCCAGCAGCCGGGTTAGGGGAAGATTGGACTATGGCTACACCTTC. Translating it yields CASSRVRGRLDYGYTF.

There are many counts of this clonotype. The gene calls are TRBV5-1 and TRBJ2-7; no clear D. The CDR3 has 14 amino acids. With 4 bases removed from V and 1 base from J, the gap between germline ends came to 12 bases. Germline CDR1 SGHRS, CDR2 YFSETQ. The CDR3 sequence is CASSPQTDSYEQYV. Written as DNA, the CDR3 is TGCGCCAGCAGCCCCCAGACCGATTCCTACGAGCAGTACGTC.

The CDR3 loop reads CATRRGDYAEAFF. The CDR3 DNA is TGTGCCACCAGGAGAGGGGATTACGCTGAAGCTTTCTTT. The chain links TRBV24-1 to TRBJ1-1; possibly TRBD1 for D (5 bases). Trimming took 7 bases from V and 6 from J, leaving 14 bases between them. Looked up from germline, CDR1 is KGHDR and CDR2 is SFDVKD. CDR3 length: 13 amino acids.

The chain uses TRBV12-3 or TRBV12-4 and TRBJ1-6; a possible D gene is TRBD1 (6 bases). The length of the CDR3 is 14 residues. Trimming shortened V by 5 bases and J by 8 bases, and 13 bases separated the two germline ends. The CDR3 sequence: CASSPEGGDSPLHF. As DNA, the CDR3 is TGTGCCAGCAGTCCCGAGGGGGGGGATTCACCCCTCCACTTT.

The genes are TRBV7-3 and TRBJ2-3, with D perhaps given as TRBD1 or TRBD2 (6 bases each). The V gene's germline CDR1 is SGHTA and CDR2 FQGTGA. The CDR3 is 13 residues long. V was clipped by 5 bases and J by 2 bases, with 8 bases between them. Written as DNA, the CDR3 is TGTGCCAGCAGCGGGGGGCCCACAGATACGCAGTATTTT. It translates to CASSGGPTDTQYF.

This clonotype showed up many times. The CDR3 DNA follows: TGCGCCAGCAGCTTGGGCTCAGGGACGGGGCAGCCCCAGCATTTT. Protein sequence: CASSLGSGTGQPQHF. The rearrangement joins TRBV5-1 to TRBJ1-5, with D tentatively TRBD1 (5 bases). The V end lost 0 bases, the J end lost 7 bases, and 14 bases lay between the germline ends. The germline gives CDR1 SGHRS, CDR2 YFSETQ. This CDR3 has 15 amino acids.

This chain connects TRBV7-8 to TRBJ1-1; D might be TRBD1 (6 bases). This CDR3 is built from 18 residues. The ends were cut back, 2 bases at V and 0 bases at J, with 19 bases in the middle. CDR1 is SGHVS and CDR2 is FQNEAQ in the germline V gene. DNA of the CDR3: TGTGCCAGCAGCTTAAGGCTACGACAGGACCTTATGAACACTGAAGCTTTCTTT. This translates into CASSLRLRQDLMNTEAFF.

This clonotype has at least ten counts. The chain employs TRBV7-9 and TRBJ2-5; the D gene is possibly TRBD2 (7 bases). In germline, CDR1 is SEHNR, CDR2 FQNEAQ (reference sequence). The CDR3 is 15 residues long. With 8 bases removed from V and 3 bases from J, the gap between germline ends came to 19 bases. Here the CDR3 DNA reads TGTGCCAGCGGATCCGGGACGGGGGGCGAAGAGACCCAGTACTTC. It codes for CASGSGTGGEETQYF.